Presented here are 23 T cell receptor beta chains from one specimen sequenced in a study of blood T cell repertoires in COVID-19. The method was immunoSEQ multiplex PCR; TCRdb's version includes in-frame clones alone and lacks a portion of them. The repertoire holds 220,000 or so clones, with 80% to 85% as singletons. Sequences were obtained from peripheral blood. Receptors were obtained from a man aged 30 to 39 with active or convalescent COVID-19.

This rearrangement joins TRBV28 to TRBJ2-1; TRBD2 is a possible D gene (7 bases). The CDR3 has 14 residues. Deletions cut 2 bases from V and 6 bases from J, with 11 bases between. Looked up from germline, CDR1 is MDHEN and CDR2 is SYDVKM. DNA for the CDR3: TGTGCCAGCAGTTTAGCGGGGGCCTCCAATGAGCAGTTCTTC. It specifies CASSLAGASNEQFF.

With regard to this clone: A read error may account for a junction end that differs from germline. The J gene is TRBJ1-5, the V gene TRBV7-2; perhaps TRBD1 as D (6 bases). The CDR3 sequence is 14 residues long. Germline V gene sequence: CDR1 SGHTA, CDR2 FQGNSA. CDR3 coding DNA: TGTGCCAGCACCTTAGGGGGAGACCCTCAGCCCCAGCATTTT. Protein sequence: CASTLGGDPQPQHF.

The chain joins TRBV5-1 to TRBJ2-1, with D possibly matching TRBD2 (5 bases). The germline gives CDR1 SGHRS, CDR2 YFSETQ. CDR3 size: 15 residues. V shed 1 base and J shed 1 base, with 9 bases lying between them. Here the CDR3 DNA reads TGCGCCAGCAGCTTGCCTAGCATGTCCTACAATGAGCAGTTCTTC. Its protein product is CASSLPSMSYNEQFF.

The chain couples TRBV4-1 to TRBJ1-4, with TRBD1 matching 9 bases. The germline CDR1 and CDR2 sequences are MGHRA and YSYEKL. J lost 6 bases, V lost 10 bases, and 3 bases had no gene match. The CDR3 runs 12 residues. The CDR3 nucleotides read TGCGCCACCGGGACAGGGTATGAAAAACTGTTTTTT. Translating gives CATGTGYEKLFF.

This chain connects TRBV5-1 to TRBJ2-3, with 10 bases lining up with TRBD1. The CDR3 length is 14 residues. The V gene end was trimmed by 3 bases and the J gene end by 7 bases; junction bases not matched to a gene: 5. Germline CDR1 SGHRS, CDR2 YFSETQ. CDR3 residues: CASSYGQGGYTQYF. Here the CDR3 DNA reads TGCGCCAGCAGCTACGGACAGGGGGGGTATACGCAGTATTTT.

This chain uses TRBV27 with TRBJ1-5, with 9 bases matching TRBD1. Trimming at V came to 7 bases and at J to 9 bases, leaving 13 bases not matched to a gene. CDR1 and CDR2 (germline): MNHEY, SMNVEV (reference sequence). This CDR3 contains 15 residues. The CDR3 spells CASTPPGQGSPPQHF. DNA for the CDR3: TGTGCCAGCACCCCCCCGGGACAGGGTTCACCGCCCCAGCATTTT.

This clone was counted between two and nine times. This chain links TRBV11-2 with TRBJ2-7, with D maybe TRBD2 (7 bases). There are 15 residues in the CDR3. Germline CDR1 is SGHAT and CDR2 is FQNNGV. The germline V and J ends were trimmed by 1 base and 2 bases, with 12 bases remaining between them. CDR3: CASSLAGGVTYEQYF. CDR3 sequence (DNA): TGTGCCAGCAGCTTAGCGGGGGGCGTCACCTACGAGCAGTACTTC. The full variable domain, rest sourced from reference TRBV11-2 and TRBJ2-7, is EAGVAQSPRYKIIEKRQSVAFWCNPISGHATLYWYQQILGQGPKLLIQFQNNGVVDDSQLPKDRFSAERLKGVDSTLKIQPAKLEDSAVYLCASSLAGGVTYEQYFGPGTRLTVT.

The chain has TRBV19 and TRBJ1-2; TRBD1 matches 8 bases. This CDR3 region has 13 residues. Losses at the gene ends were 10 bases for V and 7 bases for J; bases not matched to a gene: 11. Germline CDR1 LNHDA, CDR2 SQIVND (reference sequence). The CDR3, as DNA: TGTGCCACCTCTTGGACAGGGAATCGTGGCTACACCTTC. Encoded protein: CATSWTGNRGYTF.

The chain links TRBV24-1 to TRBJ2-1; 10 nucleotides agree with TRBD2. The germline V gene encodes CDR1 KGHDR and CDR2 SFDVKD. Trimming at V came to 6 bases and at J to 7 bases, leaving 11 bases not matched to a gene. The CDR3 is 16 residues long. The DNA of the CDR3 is TGTGCCACCAGTCGGCCCACCCCGACTAGCGGGAATGAGCAGTTCTTC. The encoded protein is CATSRPTPTSGNEQFF.

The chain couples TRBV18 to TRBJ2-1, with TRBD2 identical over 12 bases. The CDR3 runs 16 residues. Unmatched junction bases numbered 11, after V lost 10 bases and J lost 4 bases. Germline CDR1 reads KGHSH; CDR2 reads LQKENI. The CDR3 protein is CATARSGTSGYNEQFF. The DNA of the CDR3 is TGTGCCACCGCTCGCTCCGGGACTAGCGGGTACAATGAGCAGTTCTTC.

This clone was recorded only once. DNA for the CDR3: TGTGCCAGCAGTCCTGGGACAGCTGGAAACACCATATATTTT. It codes for CASSPGTAGNTIYF. The chain joins TRBV7-9 to TRBJ1-3; 7 bases match TRBD1. This CDR3 has 14 amino acids. Per germline, CDR1 SEHNR and CDR2 FQNEAQ (reference sequence). The junction had 4 bases not matched to a gene; V was cut back by 6 bases and J by 2 bases.

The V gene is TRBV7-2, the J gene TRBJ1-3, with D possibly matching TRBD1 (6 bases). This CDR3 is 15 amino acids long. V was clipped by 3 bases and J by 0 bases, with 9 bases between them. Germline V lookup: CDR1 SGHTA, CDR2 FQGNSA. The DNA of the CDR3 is TGTGCCAGCAGCTTGGACAGTGCCTCTGGAAACACCATATATTTT. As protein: CASSLDSASGNTIYF.

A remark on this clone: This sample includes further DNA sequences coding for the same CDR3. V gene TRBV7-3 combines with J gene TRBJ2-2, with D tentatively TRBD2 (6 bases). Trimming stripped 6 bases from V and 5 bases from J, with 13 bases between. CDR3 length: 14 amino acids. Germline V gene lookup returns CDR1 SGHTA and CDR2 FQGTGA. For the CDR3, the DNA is TGTGCCAGCAGTTTTCAGGGAGGAACCGGGGAGCTGTTTTTT. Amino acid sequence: CASSFQGGTGELFF.

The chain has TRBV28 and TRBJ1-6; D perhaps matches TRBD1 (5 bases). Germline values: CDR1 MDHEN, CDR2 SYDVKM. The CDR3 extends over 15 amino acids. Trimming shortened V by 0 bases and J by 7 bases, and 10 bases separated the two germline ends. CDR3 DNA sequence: TGTGCCAGCAGTTTATGGGACAACAAAAATTCACCCCTCCACTTT. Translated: CASSLWDNKNSPLHF.

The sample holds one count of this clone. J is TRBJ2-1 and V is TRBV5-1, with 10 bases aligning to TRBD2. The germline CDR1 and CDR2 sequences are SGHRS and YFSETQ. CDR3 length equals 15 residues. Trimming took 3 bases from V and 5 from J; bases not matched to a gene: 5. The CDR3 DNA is TGCGCCAGCAGCTCCGGTAGCGGGAGGAACAATGAGCAGTTCTTC. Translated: CASSSGSGRNNEQFF.

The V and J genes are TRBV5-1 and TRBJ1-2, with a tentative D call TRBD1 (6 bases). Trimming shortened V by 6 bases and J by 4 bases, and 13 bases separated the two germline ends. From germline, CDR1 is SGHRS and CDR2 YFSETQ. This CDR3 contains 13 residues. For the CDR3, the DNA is TGCGCCAGCAAGGGGGAATCCCTCTATGGCTACACCTTC. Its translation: CASKGESLYGYTF. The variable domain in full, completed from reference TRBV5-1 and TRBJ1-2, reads KAGVTQTPRYLIKTRGQQVTLSCSPISGHRSVSWYQQTPGQGLQFLFEYFSETQRNKGNFPGRFSGRQFSNSRSEMNVSTLELGDSALYLCASKGESLYGYTFGSGTRLTVV.

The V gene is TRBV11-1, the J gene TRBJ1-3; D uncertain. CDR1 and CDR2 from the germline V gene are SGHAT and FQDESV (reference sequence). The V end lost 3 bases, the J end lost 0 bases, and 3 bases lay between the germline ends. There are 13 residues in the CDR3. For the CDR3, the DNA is TGTGCCAGCAGCTTCAACTCTGGAAACACCATATATTTT. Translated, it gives CASSFNSGNTIYF. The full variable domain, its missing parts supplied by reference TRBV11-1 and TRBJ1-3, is EAEVAQSPRYKITEKSQAVAFWCDPISGHATLYWYRQILGQGPELLVQFQDESVVDDSQLPKDRFSAERLKGVDSTLKIQPAELGDSAMYLCASSFNSGNTIYFGEGSWLTVV.

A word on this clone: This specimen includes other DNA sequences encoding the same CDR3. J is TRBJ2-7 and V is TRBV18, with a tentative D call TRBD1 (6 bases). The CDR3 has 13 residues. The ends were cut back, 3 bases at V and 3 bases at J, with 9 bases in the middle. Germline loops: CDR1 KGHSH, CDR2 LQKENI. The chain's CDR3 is CASSPGQIYEQYF. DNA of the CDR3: TGTGCCAGCTCACCGGGACAAATCTACGAGCAGTACTTC.

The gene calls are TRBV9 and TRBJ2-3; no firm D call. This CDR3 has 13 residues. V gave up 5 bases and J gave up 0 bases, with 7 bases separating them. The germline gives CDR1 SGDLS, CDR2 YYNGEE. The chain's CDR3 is CASRADSTDTQYF. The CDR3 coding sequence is TGTGCCAGCAGGGCGGATAGCACAGATACGCAGTATTTT. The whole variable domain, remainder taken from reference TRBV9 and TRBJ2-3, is DSGVTQTPKHLITATGQRVTLRCSPRSGDLSVYWYQQSLDQGLQFLIQYYNGEERAKGNILERFSAQQFPDLHSELNLSSLELGDSALYFCASRADSTDTQYFGPGTRLTVL.

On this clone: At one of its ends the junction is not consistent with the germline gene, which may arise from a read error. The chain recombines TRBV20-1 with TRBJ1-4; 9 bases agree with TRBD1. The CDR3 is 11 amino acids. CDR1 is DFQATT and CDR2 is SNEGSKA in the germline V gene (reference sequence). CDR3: CSAKTIRDRVF. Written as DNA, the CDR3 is TGCAGTGCAAAGACGATCCGGGACAGGGTTTTT.

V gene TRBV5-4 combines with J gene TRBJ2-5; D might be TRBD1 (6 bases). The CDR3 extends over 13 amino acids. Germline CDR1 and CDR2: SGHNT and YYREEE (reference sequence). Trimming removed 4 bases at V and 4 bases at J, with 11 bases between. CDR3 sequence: CASSLQGAETQYF. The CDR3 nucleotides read TGTGCCAGCAGCCTACAGGGTGCAGAGACCCAGTACTTC.

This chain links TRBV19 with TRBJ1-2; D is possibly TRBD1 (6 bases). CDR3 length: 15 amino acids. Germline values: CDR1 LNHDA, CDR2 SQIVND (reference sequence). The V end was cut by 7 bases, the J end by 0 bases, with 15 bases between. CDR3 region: CASKDSSFSNYGYTF. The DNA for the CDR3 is TGTGCCAGTAAGGACAGTTCTTTTTCTAACTATGGCTACACCTTC. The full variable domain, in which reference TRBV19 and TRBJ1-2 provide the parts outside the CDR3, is DGGITQSPKYLFRKEGQNVTLSCEQNLNHDAMYWYRQDPGQGLRLIYYSQIVNDFQKGDIAEGYSVSREKKESFPLTVTSAQKNPTAFYLCASKDSSFSNYGYTFGSGTRLTVV.

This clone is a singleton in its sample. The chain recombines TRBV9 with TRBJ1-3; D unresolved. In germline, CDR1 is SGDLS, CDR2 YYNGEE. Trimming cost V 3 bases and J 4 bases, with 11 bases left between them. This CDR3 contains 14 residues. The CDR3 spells CASSGGAAGNTIYF. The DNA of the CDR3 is TGTGCCAGCAGCGGAGGTGCAGCCGGAAACACCATATATTTT. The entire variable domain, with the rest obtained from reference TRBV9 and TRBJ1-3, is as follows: DSGVTQTPKHLITATGQRVTLRCSPRSGDLSVYWYQQSLDQGLQFLIQYYNGEERAKGNILERFSAQQFPDLHSELNLSSLELGDSALYFCASSGGAAGNTIYFGEGSWLTVV.